These 15 T cell receptor beta chains were all obtained from the same sample, sequenced in a study of TIL therapy for anti-PD-1-resistant metastatic lung cancer. The immunoSEQ assay was v3. Measured with immunoSEQ multiplex PCR; TCRdb has only the in-frame clones, and not every one. The data hold roughly 54,000 clones, with roughly 87% observed a single time. Time point denoted: pre-treatment sample, taken before nivolumab and TIL therapy. The sample in question was blood, obtained at baseline. These receptors were taken from a person between 25 and 79 years old with non-small cell lung cancer.

The chain employs TRBV27 and TRBJ1-2; TRBD1 might be the D (5 bases). The CDR3 has 15 amino acids. CDR1 and CDR2 (germline): MNHEY, SMNVEV (reference sequence). The germline V and J ends were trimmed by 5 bases and 8 bases, with 21 bases remaining between them. This CDR3 reads CASSPSRGTSRGYTF. For the CDR3, the DNA is TGTGCCAGCAGTCCCAGCCGGGGCACATCCAGGGGCTACACCTTC.

The sample holds one count of this clone. The chain's CDR3 is CASISRSDSPLHF. The DNA of the CDR3 is TGTGCCAGCATTTCCAGGAGTGATTCACCCCTCCACTTT. This chain joins TRBV28 and TRBJ1-6, with unresolved D. This CDR3 has 13 residues. The V gene lost 7 bases and the J gene lost 8 bases, with 12 bases spanning the gap. Germline V gene lookup returns CDR1 MDHEN and CDR2 SYDVKM.

The chain employs TRBV30 and TRBJ2-5, with D possibly TRBD1 on 5 matching bases. CDR1 and CDR2 (germline): GTSNPN, SVGIG (reference sequence). The CDR3 sequence is 14 residues long. V shed 0 bases and J shed 5 bases, with 13 bases lying between them. As DNA, the CDR3 is TGTGCCTGGAGTGTACTCGGCAGGGTGGAGACCCAGTACTTC. This codes for CAWSVLGRVETQYF.

The rearrangement links TRBV6-5 to TRBJ2-7; 7 nucleotides line up with TRBD2. CDR3 size: 14 residues. CDR1 and CDR2 (germline): MNHEY, SVGAGI. V lost 5 bases to trimming and J lost 4 bases; unmatched junction nucleotides: 8. The CDR3 protein is CASSHRTSSYEQYF. The CDR3 nucleotides read TGTGCCAGCAGTCACCGGACTAGTTCTTACGAGCAGTACTTC.

The sample holds a few counts of this clone. The chain uses TRBV7-6 and TRBJ2-7, with 8 bases matching TRBD2. With V trimmed by 2 bases and J by 3 bases, 9 bases remained unmatched. This CDR3 contains 16 residues. CDR1 and CDR2 from the germline V gene are SGHVS and FNYEAQ. CDR3 sequence reads: CASSLSLAEPFYEQYF. The DNA of the CDR3 is TGTGCCAGCAGCTTATCACTAGCGGAGCCTTTCTACGAGCAGTACTTC. Based on the CDR3 plus reference TRBV7-6 and TRBJ2-7, the full variable domain is GAGVSQSPRYKVTKRGQDVALRCDPISGHVSLYWYRQALGQGPEFLTYFNYEAQQDKSGLPNDRFSAERPEGSISTLTIQRTEQRDSAMYRCASSLSLAEPFYEQYFGPGTRLTVT.

The chain has TRBV5-1 and TRBJ2-3; TRBD2 matches 10 bases. With V trimmed by 1 base and J by 4 bases, 3 bases remained unmatched. The CDR3 covers 15 residues. The germline gives CDR1 SGHRS, CDR2 YFSETQ. The CDR3 region is CASSLQRGGADTQYF. As DNA, the CDR3 is TGCGCCAGCAGCTTGCAGCGGGGGGGGGCAGATACGCAGTATTTT.

This chain joins TRBV27 and TRBJ2-1; 7 bases map to TRBD1. The CDR3 has 16 amino acids. V was pared by 7 bases and J by 8 bases, with 17 bases of the junction left unmatched. CDR1 MNHEY and CDR2 SMNVEV come from the germline V gene (reference sequence). The CDR3 reads CASNPKGQVTRDEQFF. The CDR3 DNA reads TGTGCCAGCAATCCAAAAGGACAGGTGACGAGGGATGAGCAGTTCTTC.

The gene calls are TRBV27 and TRBJ1-5; no firm D call. V was trimmed by 3 bases and J by 4 bases, leaving 7 bases between them. This CDR3 contains 13 residues. The germline gives CDR1 MNHEY, CDR2 SMNVEV (reference sequence). The CDR3 sequence: CASSFGRNQPQHF. The CDR3, as DNA: TGTGCCAGCAGTTTTGGACGGAATCAGCCCCAGCATTTT.

The V gene is TRBV6-1, the J gene TRBJ2-5; D unclear. CDR1 MNHNS and CDR2 SASEGT come from the germline V gene. The CDR3 extends over 13 amino acids. Deletions cut 2 bases from V and 5 bases from J, with 9 bases between. The CDR3 loop reads CASSESRMETQYF. The CDR3 DNA reads TGTGCCAGCAGTGAATCCAGGATGGAGACCCAGTACTTC.

The chain carries TRBV5-1 and TRBJ2-3; D not certain. CDR3 length equals 14 residues. Germline assignment: CDR1 SGHRS and CDR2 YFSETQ. V lost 4 bases and J lost 2, with 11 bases in between. For the CDR3, the DNA is TGCGCCAGCAGCCAGAATCCTTACACAGATACGCAGTATTTT. This encodes CASSQNPYTDTQYF.

This clone showed up just once. V gene TRBV5-6 combines with J gene TRBJ1-1; maybe TRBD1 (6 bases). The V gene lost 3 bases and the J gene lost 2 bases, with 11 bases spanning the gap. The CDR3 totals 14 residues. In germline, CDR1 is SGHDT, CDR2 YYEEEE. The CDR3 bases are TGTGCCAGCAGCTCCGATGGGGGCAACACTGAAGCTTTCTTT. Translation gives CASSSDGGNTEAFF. Full variable domain (remainder filled in from reference TRBV5-6 and TRBJ1-1): DAGVTQSPTHLIKTRGQQVTLRCSPKSGHDTVSWYQQALGQGPQFIFQYYEEEERQRGNFPDRFSGHQFPNYSSELNVNALLLGDSALYLCASSSDGGNTEAFFGQGTRLTVV.

The rearrangement joins TRBV3-1 (or the pseudogene TRBV3-2) to TRBJ1-4; a weak D match, TRBD1 (5 bases). CDR1 is LGHDT, CDR2 YNNKEL, per germline (reference sequence). The CDR3 runs 12 residues. V gave up 6 bases and J gave up 7 bases, with 9 bases separating them. The CDR3 region is CASRGVGEKLFF. CDR3 nucleotide sequence: TGTGCCAGCAGGGGGGTGGGTGAAAAACTGTTTTTT.

The chain links TRBV2 to TRBJ1-4, with D possibly being TRBD1 (5 bases). Germline V gene data show CDR1 as SNHLY and CDR2 as FYNNEI. V was trimmed by 11 bases and J by 5 bases, leaving 18 bases between them. The CDR3 spans 14 residues. CDR3 in amino acids: CAHGQGGFNEKLFF. For the CDR3, the DNA is TGTGCCCACGGCCAGGGCGGATTCAATGAAAAACTGTTTTTT.

The gene calls are TRBV7-2 and TRBJ1-5; perhaps TRBD1 as D (6 bases). The germline V and J ends were trimmed by 1 base and 4 bases, with 8 bases remaining between them. This CDR3 is 14 amino acids long. Per the germline V gene, CDR1 is SGHTA and CDR2 is FQGNSA. CDR3 in DNA: TGTGCCAGCAGCTTAGGACAGGCGAATCAGCCCCAGCATTTT. Translated: CASSLGQANQPQHF.

This clone came up once. The V call is TRBV3-1 (or the pseudogene TRBV3-2), the J call TRBJ2-1, with D unresolved. The V and J ends lost 3 bases and 10 bases respectively, with 10 bases between them. Looked up from germline, CDR1 is LGHDT and CDR2 is YNNKEL (reference sequence). The CDR3 length is 12 residues. The chain's CDR3 is CASSQYNYEQFF. DNA of the CDR3: TGTGCCAGCAGCCAGTATAACTACGAGCAGTTCTTC.